The T cell receptor beta chain under discussion was sequenced for a study of monozygotic twins with inflammatory bowel disease. Germline V CDR1 and CDR2: SNHLY, FYNNEI. This CDR3 spans 13 amino acids. Using the 5' RACE reads, TCRdb records one entry per CDR3 protein without DNA. The sample yields about 450,000 distinct CDR3 sequences, of which the top ten take up roughly 2.2%. This sequence joins TRBV2 and TRBJ1-1. Input material: blood. This TCR was sampled from a human donor with ulcerative colitis or Crohn's disease, or a healthy co-twin of an affected twin (not recorded which). This CDR3 is CASSAGINTEAFF. The full variable domain, with the rest looked up from reference TRBV2 and TRBJ1-1, is EPEVTQTPSHQVTQMGQEVILRCVPISNHLYFYWYRQILGQKVEFLVSFYNNEISEKSEIFDDQFSVERPDGSNFTLKIRSTKLEDSAMYFCASSAGINTEAFFGQGTRLTVV.